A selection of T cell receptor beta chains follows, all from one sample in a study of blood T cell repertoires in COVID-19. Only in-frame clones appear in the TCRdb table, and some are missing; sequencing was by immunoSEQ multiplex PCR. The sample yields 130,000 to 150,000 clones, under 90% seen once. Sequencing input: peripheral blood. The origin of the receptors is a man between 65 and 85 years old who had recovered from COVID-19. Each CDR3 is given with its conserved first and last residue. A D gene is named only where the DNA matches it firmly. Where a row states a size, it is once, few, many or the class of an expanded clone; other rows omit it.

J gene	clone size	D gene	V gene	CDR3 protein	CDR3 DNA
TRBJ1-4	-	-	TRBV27	CASSPDGVREKLFF	TGTGCCAGCAGTCCCGACGGGGTCAGAGAAAAACTGTTTTTT
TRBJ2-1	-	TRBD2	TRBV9	CASTPLAGGTYNEQFF	TGTGCCAGCACACCCCTAGCGGGTGGGACCTACAATGAGCAGTTCTTC
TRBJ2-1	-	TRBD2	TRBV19	CASSIEASGSTGSYNEQFF	TGTGCCAGTAGTATAGAGGCTAGCGGGAGTACGGGCTCCTACAATGAGCAGTTCTTC
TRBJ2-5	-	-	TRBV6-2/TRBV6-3	CASSYSPEETQYF	TGTGCCAGCAGTTACTCCCCCGAAGAGACCCAGTACTTC
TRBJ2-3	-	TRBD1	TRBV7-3	CASSSDRGADTQYF	TGTGCCAGCAGCTCCGACAGGGGCGCAGATACGCAGTATTTT
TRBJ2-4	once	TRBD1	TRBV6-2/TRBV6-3	CASSYSRTGKNIQYF	TGTGCCAGCAGTTACTCGCGGACAGGCAAAAACATTCAGTACTTC
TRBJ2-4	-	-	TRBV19	CASSIEGAGSGAKNIQYF	TGTGCCAGTAGTATAGAAGGCGCAGGGTCTGGAGCCAAAAACATTCAGTACTTC
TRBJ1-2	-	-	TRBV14	CASSPTAGFYGYTF	TGTGCCAGCAGCCCCACAGCGGGTTTCTATGGCTACACCTTC
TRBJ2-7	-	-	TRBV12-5	CASAPGGLNEQYF	TGTGCTAGTGCCCCGGGCGGGCTCAACGAGCAGTACTTC
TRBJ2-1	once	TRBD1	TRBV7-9	CASSYRDSPNEQFF	TGTGCCAGCAGTTATCGGGACAGCCCCAATGAGCAGTTCTTC
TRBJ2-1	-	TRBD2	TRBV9	CASGTSGASYNEQFF	TGTGCCAGCGGGACTAGCGGGGCTTCCTACAATGAGCAGTTCTTC
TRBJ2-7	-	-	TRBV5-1	CASSFIGSSPFGEQYF	TGCGCCAGCAGCTTTATCGGCTCTAGCCCCTTCGGCGAGCAGTACTTC
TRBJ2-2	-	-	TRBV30	CAWSVASEDTGELFF	TGTGCCTGGAGTGTAGCTAGCGAGGACACCGGGGAGCTGTTTTTT
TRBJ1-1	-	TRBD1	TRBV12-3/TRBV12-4	CASTLRQGAPFF	TGTGCCAGCACTCTTAGACAGGGGGCACCTTTCTTT
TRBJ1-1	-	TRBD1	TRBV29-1	CSVVTGRTEAFF	TGCAGCGTTGTGACAGGGAGGACTGAAGCTTTCTTT
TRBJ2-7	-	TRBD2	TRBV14	CASSQLAGEQYF	TGTGCCAGCAGCCAACTAGCGGGCGAGCAGTACTTC
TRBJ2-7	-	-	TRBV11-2	CASSLDAPPFAGTYEQYF	TGTGCCAGCAGCTTAGACGCCCCGCCATTTGCAGGAACCTACGAGCAGTACTTC
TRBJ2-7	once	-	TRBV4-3	CASSQDSGLEQYF	TGCGCCAGCAGCCAAGATTCAGGGCTCGAGCAGTACTTC
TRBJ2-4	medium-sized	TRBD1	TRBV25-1	CASSDDRGAAKNIQYF	TGTGCCAGCAGTGACGACAGGGGTGCGGCCAAAAACATTCAGTACTTC
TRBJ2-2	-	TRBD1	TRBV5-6	CASSKDRETGELFF	TGTGCCAGCAGCAAAGACAGGGAGACCGGGGAGCTGTTTTTT
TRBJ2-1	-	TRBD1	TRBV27	CASSLVIGQGPNEQFF	TGTGCCAGCAGTTTGGTAATAGGACAGGGCCCCAATGAGCAGTTCTTC
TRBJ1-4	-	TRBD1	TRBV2	CASSGDRGTNEKLFF	TGTGCCAGCAGCGGCGACAGGGGAACTAATGAAAAACTGTTTTTT
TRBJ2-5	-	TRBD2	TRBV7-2	CASSLVVAGGSWETQYF	TGTGCCAGCAGCTTAGTCGTAGCGGGAGGGAGTTGGGAGACCCAGTACTTC
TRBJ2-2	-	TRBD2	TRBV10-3	CAISQGLADFGELFF	TGTGCCATCAGCCAGGGACTAGCGGACTTCGGGGAGCTGTTTTTT
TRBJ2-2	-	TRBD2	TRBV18	CASSPTGTSGRNTGELFF	TGTGCCAGCTCGCCAACCGGGACTAGCGGGAGAAACACCGGGGAGCTGTTTTTT